This TCR beta chain came from a study of T cell repertoires in cytomegalovirus infection. Study information: Public TCR beta signatures indicated both CMV infection and matching HLA type. Whole-study findings and limits: Carriers of CMV and the relevant HLA type were discriminated by public TCR beta frequency. HLA-C-restricted TCR beta clonotypes specific for CMV led the ex vivo response.

There are 14 residues in the CDR3. Germline V gene data show CDR1 as MNHEY and CDR2 as SVGAGI. The V end lost 0 bases, the J end lost 3 bases, and 8 bases lay between the germline ends. This clonotype occurred a few times. Its cognate antigen is unknown. TCRdb passed the reads through MiXCR, listing each CDR3 protein once. The data hold some 600,000 distinct CDR3 sequences, with roughly 26% observed a single time. The chain employs TRBV6-5 and TRBJ1-1, with a possible D match to TRBD1 (5 bases). The specimen sequenced was CD8+ T cells from PBMCs. This TCR derives from a human donor in good health (CMV status not recorded). Some clones in this sample may be carry-over from other donors' samples. This CDR3 reads CASSYSGPYTEAFF. For the CDR3, the DNA is TGTGCCAGCAGTTACTCGGGGCCTTACACTGAAGCTTTCTTT.